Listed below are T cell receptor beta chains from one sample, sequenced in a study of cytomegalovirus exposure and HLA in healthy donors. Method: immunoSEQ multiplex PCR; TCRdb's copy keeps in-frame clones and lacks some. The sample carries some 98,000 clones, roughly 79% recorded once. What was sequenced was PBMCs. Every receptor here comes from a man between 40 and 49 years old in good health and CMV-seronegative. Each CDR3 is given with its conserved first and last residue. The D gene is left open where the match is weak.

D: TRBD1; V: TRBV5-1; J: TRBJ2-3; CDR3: CASSGQAGPDTQYF; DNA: TGCGCCAGCTCGGGACAGGCAGGACCAGATACGCAGTATTTT
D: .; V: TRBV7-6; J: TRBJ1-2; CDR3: CASSLGPGGGYTF; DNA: TGTGCCAGCAGCCTGGGTCCCGGGGGTGGCTACACCTTC
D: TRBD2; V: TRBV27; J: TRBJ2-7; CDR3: CASSLTSGYYEQYF; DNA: TGTGCCAGCAGTTTGACTAGCGGGTACTACGAGCAGTACTTC
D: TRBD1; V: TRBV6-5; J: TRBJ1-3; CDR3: CASSKTGLGNTIYF; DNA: TGTGCCAGCAGCAAGACAGGGCTTGGAAACACCATATATTTT
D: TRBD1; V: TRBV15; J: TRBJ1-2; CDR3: CATSRVGDSPGYTF; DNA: TGTGCCACCAGCAGAGTTGGGGACAGTCCTGGCTACACCTTC
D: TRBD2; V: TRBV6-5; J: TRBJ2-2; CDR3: CASSYLAGGLTGELFF; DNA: TGTGCCAGCAGTTACTTGGCGGGGGGGTTGACCGGGGAGCTGTTTTTT
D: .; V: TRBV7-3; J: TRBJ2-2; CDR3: CASSLQGLPTGELFF; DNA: TGTGCCAGCAGCTTACAGGGGCTCCCCACCGGGGAGCTGTTTTTT
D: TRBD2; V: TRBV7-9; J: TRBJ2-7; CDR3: CASSPILAGSFYEQYF; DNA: TGTGCCAGCAGCCCAATACTAGCGGGATCCTTCTACGAGCAGTACTTC
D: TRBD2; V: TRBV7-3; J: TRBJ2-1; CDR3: CASSSGGGAAWGDEQFF; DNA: TGTGCCAGCAGCTCCGGCGGGGGGGCCGCATGGGGAGATGAGCAGTTCTTC
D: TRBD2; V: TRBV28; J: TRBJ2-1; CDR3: CASSFLAGGPNWNEQFF; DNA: TGTGCCAGCAGTTTCCTAGCGGGAGGGCCAAACTGGAATGAGCAGTTCTTC